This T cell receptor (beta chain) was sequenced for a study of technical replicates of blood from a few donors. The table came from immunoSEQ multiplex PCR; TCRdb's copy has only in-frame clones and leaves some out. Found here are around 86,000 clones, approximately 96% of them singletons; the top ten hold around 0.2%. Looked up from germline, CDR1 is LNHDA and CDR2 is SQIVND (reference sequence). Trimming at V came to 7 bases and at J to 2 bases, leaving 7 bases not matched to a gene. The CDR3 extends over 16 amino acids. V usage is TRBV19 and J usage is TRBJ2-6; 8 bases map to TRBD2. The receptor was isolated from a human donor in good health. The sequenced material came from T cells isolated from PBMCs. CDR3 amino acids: CASTLQREPGANVLTF. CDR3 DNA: TGTGCCAGTACCCTCCAGCGGGAGCCTGGGGCCAACGTCCTGACTTTC.